These 14 T cell receptor beta chains came from one sample sequenced in a study of Ad26.COV2.S vaccination and SARS-CoV-2 variants. Sequencing used immunoSEQ multiplex PCR; TCRdb keeps in-frame clones, though not all of them. The sample lists about 440,000 clones; about nine tenths were seen once. This sample's treatment: 15 to 20 received Ad26.COV2.S at low or high dose, single or two shots; about 5 received placebo; per-sample allocation not given. Samples analyzed were those drawn on day 63 after the first vaccine or placebo injection. The sample was peripheral blood, taken in a trial of Ad26.COV2.S vaccine versus placebo. The receptors originated from a person aged 18-65 years who received the Ad26.COV2.S COVID-19 vaccine or a placebo.

This clone has at least ten counts. The V and J genes are TRBV2 and TRBJ1-5; D remains ambiguous. V lost 6 bases and J lost 11, with 17 bases in between. Germline loops: CDR1 SNHLY, CDR2 FYNNEI. The CDR3 covers 13 residues. The CDR3 sequence is CASRDGPGRAQHF. As DNA, the CDR3 is TGTGCCAGCAGAGATGGACCGGGAAGGGCCCAGCATTTT.

This clone was recorded only once. The chain carries TRBV5-1 and TRBJ1-4; D not resolved. Germline V gene data show CDR1 as SGHRS and CDR2 as YFSETQ. V shed 0 bases and J shed 1 base, with 4 bases lying between them. The CDR3 consists of 14 residues. DNA of the CDR3: TGCGCCAGCAGCTTGGGGGAAACTAATGAAAAACTGTTTTTT. Protein product: CASSLGETNEKLFF.

Turning to this clone: One end of the junction is discordant with germline, which a read error may explain. J is TRBJ2-7 and V is TRBV16; tentative D call: TRBD2 (6 bases). The CDR3 spans 13 residues. CDR1 and CDR2 (germline): KGHSY, FQNENV. CDR3 nucleotide sequence: TGTGCCAGCAGCCAATCCCCGCAGAGTGGAGCGGGCTTC. This encodes CASSQSPQSGAGF.

The chain couples TRBV10-3 to TRBJ2-1; 8 nucleotides match TRBD2. The CDR3 is 17 residues long. Unmatched junction bases numbered 18, after V lost 6 bases and J lost 8 bases. Per the germline V gene, CDR1 is ENHRY and CDR2 is SYGVKD. The DNA of the CDR3 is TGTGCCATCAGCGGGGGGGTAGGTCCAGGGGTTATTGATGAGCAGTTCTTC. Translated, it gives CAISGGVGPGVIDEQFF.

This chain uses TRBV5-1 with TRBJ2-5; 7 nucleotides align to TRBD1. Germline V CDR1 and CDR2: SGHRS, YFSETQ. The CDR3 loop spans 15 amino acids. J lost 4 bases, V lost 4 bases, and 10 bases had no gene match. Here the CDR3 DNA reads TGCGCCAGCAGCCCCAGCACAGGGGCCACAGAGACCCAGTACTTC. Translated, it gives CASSPSTGATETQYF.

The chain carries TRBV12-3 or TRBV12-4 and TRBJ2-7; D is undetermined. This CDR3 has 11 residues. Trimming cost V 5 bases and J 6 bases, with 8 bases left between them. The CDR3 DNA sequence: TGTGCCAGCAGTCTCGTCGGCGAGCAGTACTTC. Amino acids: CASSLVGEQYF.

V and J are TRBV10-3 and TRBJ2-1; D is uncertain. There are 13 residues in the CDR3. V was cut by 4 bases and J by 3 bases, with 7 bases left in between. CDR1 is ENHRY, CDR2 SYGVKD, per germline. The CDR3 spells CAISGGSYNEQFF. In nucleotides, the CDR3 is TGTGCCATCAGTGGGGGTAGCTACAATGAGCAGTTCTTC.

This chain uses TRBV5-6 with TRBJ1-1; unclear D gene. CDR1 is SGHDT and CDR2 is YYEEEE in the germline V gene. Deletions cut 0 bases from V and 0 bases from J, with 9 bases between. The CDR3 loop spans 15 amino acids. For the CDR3, the DNA is TGTGCCAGCAGCTTGGTCAGACACCTGAACACTGAAGCTTTCTTT. Protein product: CASSLVRHLNTEAFF.

The chain is built from TRBV10-2 and TRBJ2-6, with 8 bases fitting TRBD2. After removal of 4 bases from V and 1 base from J, the junction contained 3 bases not matched to a gene. Looked up from germline, CDR1 is WSHSY and CDR2 is SAAADI. The CDR3 runs to 16 residues. The chain's CDR3 is CASSGKRESGANVLTF. Here the CDR3 DNA reads TGCGCCAGCAGTGGGAAGCGGGAGTCTGGGGCCAACGTCCTGACTTTC.

This sequence joins TRBV28 and TRBJ1-2; D is possibly TRBD1 (5 bases). The CDR3 length is 14 residues. Germline assignment: CDR1 MDHEN and CDR2 SYDVKM. V dropped 5 bases and J dropped 2 bases, with 12 bases sitting between them. The CDR3 nucleotides read TGTGCCAGCAGTGGGGCCGGAGCCAACTATGGCTACACCTTC. Residues: CASSGAGANYGYTF.

This chain links TRBV6-6 with TRBJ2-7; D perhaps matches TRBD2 (6 bases). CDR1 and CDR2 from the germline V gene are MNHNY and SVGAGI (reference sequence). Trimming pared 8 bases from V and 1 base from J, leaving 9 bases between. The CDR3 extends over 12 amino acids. CDR3 in DNA: TGTGCCAGCGGGGACTCTTCCTACGAGCAGTACTTC. Encoded protein: CASGDSSYEQYF.

The rearrangement uses TRBV5-6 and TRBJ2-2; D not resolved. This CDR3 is built from 14 residues. Germline CDR1 and CDR2: SGHDT and YYEEEE. Deletions cut 1 base from V and 2 bases from J, with 6 bases between. CDR3 sequence (DNA): TGTGCCAGCAGCTTGTTGCCAAACACCGGGGAGCTGTTTTTT. This codes for CASSLLPNTGELFF. The full variable domain, its missing parts supplied by reference TRBV5-6 and TRBJ2-2, is DAGVTQSPTHLIKTRGQQVTLRCSPKSGHDTVSWYQQALGQGPQFIFQYYEEEERQRGNFPDRFSGHQFPNYSSELNVNALLLGDSALYLCASSLLPNTGELFFGEGSRLTVL.

The chain carries TRBV7-8 and TRBJ2-1; D uncertain. The CDR3 runs to 13 residues. The V end was cut by 0 bases, the J end by 15 bases, with 15 bases between. Germline lookup yields CDR1 SGHVS and CDR2 FQNEAQ. The CDR3 DNA reads TGTGCCAGCAGCTTAGCGTCTGACACCCCCAGGTTCTTC. Amino acids: CASSLASDTPRFF. Looking up the rest from reference TRBV7-8 and TRBJ2-1 gives the full variable domain: GAGVSQSPRYKVAKRGQDVALRCDPISGHVSLFWYQQALGQGPEFLTYFQNEAQLDKSGLPSDRFFAERPEGSVSTLKIQRTQQEDSAVYLCASSLASDTPRFFGPGTRLTVL.

The chain is built from TRBV28 and TRBJ2-1; 11 bases map to TRBD2. The CDR3 runs to 15 residues. The J segment lost 5 bases and the V segment lost 3 bases, leaving 3 bases of the junction unmatched. Per germline, CDR1 MDHEN and CDR2 SYDVKM. The CDR3: CASSFGLAGNNEQFF. The CDR3 bases are TGTGCCAGCAGTTTCGGACTAGCGGGCAACAATGAGCAGTTCTTC.